Here is one TCR beta chain with its context. Its antigen is still unknown. Base qualities are not recorded, but no much larger clone differs from it by a single base. One collaborating source in Seattle enrolled patients during active infection and followed them longitudinally through the course of disease. Whole blood was collected in K2EDTA tubes by collaborating institutions according to the institutions' own protocols. For TCRbeta analysis, collaborators shipped samples as frozen whole blood, isolated PBMCs, or DNA extracted from either of those sample types. This sample is drawn from a study of blood T cell repertoires in COVID-19 (dated by TCRdb to the early 2020s). Turning to the overall study: The collaborator samples originated in the United States, Italy and Spain and spanned the acute and convalescent phases of COVID-19. The prospective study material was composed of cDNA or gDNA derived from T cells, B-cell-depleted T cells, or PBMCs. A freely available public database, intended as a resource for researchers studying the immune response to SARS-CoV-2, is where the repertoires were released. The dataset comprised deeply sampled blood TCRbeta repertoires from subjects exposed to, actively infected with, or recovered from COVID-19. Sample metadata almost always included a de-identified subject ID, COVID-19 status, age in years and sex. Where available, HLA class I and class II types were obtained from metadata supplied by the sample provider rather than from assay-based typing. The samples were drawn from the first 160 participants of the ongoing ImmuneRACE study and from 1,200 or so subjects provided by 6 global collaborators. What the study reported, not specific to this receptor: The quantity of clinical and demographic metadata differed by source and by participant and was supplied without curation.

TCRbeta CDR3 regions were amplified from genomic DNA using the immunoSEQ Assay, a bias-controlled multiplex PCR. On the authors' methods: Within the assay, amplification of reference gene primers was used to estimate how many nucleated cells each sample contained. To quantify the absolute abundance of each unique TCRbeta CDR3 rearrangement, sequence reads were collapsed and filtered. For each sample, productive Simpson clonality was calculated as the square root of Simpson's diversity index over productive rearrangements. TCRdb stores this immuneACCESS table with in-frame sequences only. Part of the clones is absent; in the studies checked, under half of the shortfall reflects unresolved V genes, and no reason is known for the rest. That table is the source of V, J and clone size, and D and trimming were worked out from the DNA. Within this sample are 300,000 to 450,000 clones, with roughly 89% of them counted one time only. The leading ten clones occupy roughly 4% of the sample.

Source material: peripheral blood. This sequence originates from a woman aged 55 to 70 with COVID-19, enrolled during active disease.

CDR3 sequence: CASSQIDSSYEQYF. The DNA is as follows: TGTGCCAGCAGCCAAATAGACAGTTCCTACGAGCAGTACTTC. Recombination linked TRBV3-1 (or the pseudogene TRBV3-2) to TRBJ2-7, and possibly TRBD1, on 5 matching bases. From the germline V gene (reference sequence), CDR1 is LGHDT and CDR2 is YNNKEL. Deletion took 2 bases off V and 1 base off J, with a span of 9 bases between the germline ends. From the cysteine through the phenylalanine, the CDR3 covers 14 amino acids. Just CDR3 DNA is preserved here, 42 bases in frame from base 1.